The rows below give T cell receptor beta chains drawn from one sample of a study of T cells after yellow fever vaccination. TCRdb used MiXCR to reprocess the 5' RACE reads, holding one entry per CDR3 protein. The sample lists over 300,000 distinct CDR3 sequences; over 3.5% were seen once. Sequences were derived from PBMCs, sampled 5 days after the yellow fever booster vaccination. The receptors were sampled from a man aged 18 to 30 who received the YFV17D yellow fever vaccine. The CDR3 runs from the conserved cysteine through the conserved F or W. D genes are given only for firm matches. The size field is filled for only some rows; it gives once, few, many or a size class.

d_call | clone_size | j_call | v_call | cdr3_nt | cdr3_aa
TRBD2 | many | TRBJ2-4 | TRBV4-1 | TGCGCCAGCAGCCAAGATCGAATCCGGCTAGCGGGGCCCTTACTGGCCAAAAACATTCAGTACTTC | CASSQDRIRLAGPLLAKNIQYF
. | . | TRBJ1-1 | TRBV4-1 | TGCGCCAGCAGGGGGGTGGGGAGGACTGAAGCTTTCTTT | CASRGVGRTEAFF
. | few | TRBJ1-5 | TRBV6-5 | TGTGCCAGCAGTTATTCGGGAGGGGAGGATCAGCCCCAGCATTTT | CASSYSGGEDQPQHF
TRBD1 | . | TRBJ1-1 | TRBV5-1 | TGCGCCAGCAGTTGGGACAGGGGCAACACTGAAGCTTTCTTT | CASSWDRGNTEAFF
TRBD1 | few | TRBJ1-6 | TRBV7-9 | TGTGCCAGCAGCCCGGGACAGGCGGATTCACCCCTCCACTTT | CASSPGQADSPLHF
. | few | TRBJ1-2 | TRBV18 | TGTGCCAGCTCACCTGACCCACGAGGAGGCTACACCTTC | CASSPDPRGGYTF
. | few | TRBJ2-3 | TRBV27 | TGTGCCAGCAGTTTACGGGACTCTACAGATACGCAGTATTTT | CASSLRDSTDTQYF
. | few | TRBJ2-1 | TRBV23-1 | TGCGCCAGAGGGGGGGCATGCCTACTTTACAATGAGCAGTTCTTC | CARGGACLLYNEQFF
. | . | TRBJ1-1 | TRBV7-3 | TGTGCCAGCAGCTTAAGACAATTGACTGAAGCTTTCTTT | CASSLRQLTEAFF
. | . | TRBJ1-2 | TRBV5-1 | TGCGCCAGCAGCTCGGGGACCGGAAAGGGTGTCTATGGCTACACCTTC | CASSSGTGKGVYGYTF
. | few | TRBJ2-5 | TRBV4-1 | TGCGCCAGCAGCCAAGACCAGGCAGGAGAGACCCAGTACTTC | CASSQDQAGETQYF
. | many | TRBJ2-5 | TRBV7-2 | TGTGCCAGCAGCTTTCGCGGGGGCCACCAAGAGACCCAGTACTTC | CASSFRGGHQETQYF
. | many | TRBJ1-5 | TRBV12-3/TRBV12-4 | TGTGCCAGCAGCCCAGGGCCCCTAGCGAATCAGCCCCAGCATTTT | CASSPGPLANQPQHF
TRBD1 | . | TRBJ1-2 | TRBV18 | TGTGCCAGCTCACCACCCGGACAGGGGGACTATGGCTACACCTTC | CASSPPGQGDYGYTF
TRBD2 | . | TRBJ2-2 | TRBV24-1 | TGTGCCACCAGTGACCCGGGCCAAGCGGGGGCCGGGGAGCTGTTTTTT | CATSDPGQAGAGELFF
. | few | TRBJ1-1 | TRBV12-3/TRBV12-4 | TGTGCCAGCAGTTTAATGTTACAAAACACTGAAGCTTTCTTT | CASSLMLQNTEAFF
. | . | TRBJ2-5 | TRBV11-2 | TGTGCCAGCAGCTTAGAACACGGCTGGGGGGCGAGGGAGACCCAGTACTTC | CASSLEHGWGARETQYF
TRBD1 | few | TRBJ1-2 | TRBV5-8 | TGTGCCAGCAGCTCGGGCCGGGACAGGGGGCGCAACTATGGCTACACCTTC | CASSSGRDRGRNYGYTF
. | many | TRBJ2-5 | TRBV12-3/TRBV12-4 | TGTGCCAGCAGTTTGTTCCTGGGCCAGGGAGAGACCCAGTACTTC | CASSLFLGQGETQYF
TRBD1 | few | TRBJ1-2 | TRBV20-1 | TGCAGTGCTTCGGACCACCGGCGGGGACAGGGGGCTGAAGGCTACACCTTC | CSASDHRRGQGAEGYTF
TRBD2 | . | TRBJ2-3 | TRBV5-4 | TGTGCCAGCAGCATATGGACTAGCGGGGAACCCACAGATACGCAGTATTTT | CASSIWTSGEPTDTQYF
. | few | TRBJ1-2 | TRBV6-2/TRBV6-3 | TGTGCCAGCAGTTACACCCAAGCGGGAGGCTACACCTTC | CASSYTQAGGYTF
TRBD1 | many | TRBJ2-5 | TRBV5-1 | TGCGCCAGCAGCACGCCGGGACAGGACGGGGCCCAGTACTTC | CASSTPGQDGAQYF
. | few | TRBJ1-5 | TRBV7-2 | TGTGCCAGCAGCCCCCGGGAGACCAATCAGCCCCAGCATTTT | CASSPRETNQPQHF
TRBD1 | few | TRBJ2-3 | TRBV19 | TGTGCCAGTAGTATGGGGACCGGGACAGAGTCGTATTTT | CASSMGTGTESYF
. | few | TRBJ1-6 | TRBV7-2 | TGTGCCAGCAGCTTAGGCTCCAGGGGAATTTCACCCCTCCACTTT | CASSLGSRGISPLHF
. | few | TRBJ1-2 | TRBV4-3 | TGCGCCAGCAGCCAAGAGGTCAAGGGAAACTATGGCTACACCTTC | CASSQEVKGNYGYTF
TRBD2 | . | TRBJ2-7 | TRBV20-1 | TGCAGTGCTAGAGATTGGCGGGGGAGCTCCTACGAGCAGTACTTC | CSARDWRGSSYEQYF
. | many | TRBJ1-1 | TRBV5-1 | TGCGCCAGCAGCTTGTCCTTGGCAGAGAACACTGAAGCTTTCTTT | CASSLSLAENTEAFF
TRBD1 | . | TRBJ1-2 | TRBV10-3 | TGTGCCATCAGTGAGGCACAGGGGGCGACGTATGGCTACACCTTC | CAISEAQGATYGYTF
. | . | TRBJ1-4 | TRBV20-1 | TGCAGTGCTAGTGCAGGGACAACTAATGAAAAACTGTTTTTT | CSASAGTTNEKLFF
. | many | TRBJ1-1 | TRBV6-6 | TGTGCCAGCAGCATGTACAGAACTGAAGCTTTCTTT | CASSMYRTEAFF
TRBD1 | few | TRBJ2-1 | TRBV5-1 | TGCGCCAGCAGCTCCTACGGGACAGGGGTCATCCATGAGCAGTTCTTC | CASSSYGTGVIHEQFF
. | many | TRBJ2-5 | TRBV11-2 | TGTGCCAGCAGCTTAGAATCGGGGTCCGGGCCGACCCAGTACTTC | CASSLESGSGPTQYF
. | . | TRBJ2-1 | TRBV5-1 | TGCGCCAGCAGCTTCGGGGGTGAGCAGTTCTTC | CASSFGGEQFF
. | . | TRBJ2-2 | TRBV20-1 | TGCAGTGCTATGAGGATCGGGGAGCTGTTTTTT | CSAMRIGELFF
. | few | TRBJ2-3 | TRBV2 | TGTGCCAACACTTTCACAGATACGCAGTATTTT | CANTFTDTQYF
. | few | TRBJ1-2 | TRBV5-6 | TGTGCCAGCAGCTTGGGCAGCCACTATGGCTACACCTTC | CASSLGSHYGYTF
. | . | TRBJ1-1 | TRBV7-9 | TGTGCCAGCAGCCCCCCCGGCAGGGAACCTCTGCGAGCTTTCTTT | CASSPPGREPLRAFF
. | . | TRBJ1-5 | TRBV5-5 | TGTGCCAGCAGCTTGGTGTGGGGGAACTACGGCAATCAGCCCCAGCATTTT | CASSLVWGNYGNQPQHF
TRBD2 | . | TRBJ2-1 | TRBV12-3/TRBV12-4 | TGTGCCAGCAGTTTCAGCGGGGGGGCGGCGAAGCAGTTCTTC | CASSFSGGAAKQFF
. | many | TRBJ1-6 | TRBV7-9 | TGTGCCAGCAGCTTAGGAAGTAGCAATTCACCCCTCCACTTT | CASSLGSSNSPLHF
. | few | TRBJ1-2 | TRBV20-1 | TGCAGTGCCGAGGGAAGCTACACCTTC | CSAEGSYTF
. | many | TRBJ2-7 | TRBV7-3 | TGTGCCAGCAGCTTAATGAGTGGGGGGGCGTACGAGCAGTACTTC | CASSLMSGGAYEQYF
. | . | TRBJ2-1 | TRBV27 | TGTGCCAGCAGTCCGGCGGGGACAGTCAATGAGCAGTTCTTC | CASSPAGTVNEQFF
. | . | TRBJ2-3 | TRBV12-3/TRBV12-4 | TGTGCCAGCAGTTTGATGGGGGCAAGAGATACGCAGTATTTT | CASSLMGARDTQYF
TRBD2 | . | TRBJ2-3 | TRBV10-3 | TGTGCCATCAGTGATTCCGGGACTAGCGGGGGGACAGATACGCAGTATTTT | CAISDSGTSGGTDTQYF
TRBD1 | few | TRBJ1-2 | TRBV25-1 | TGTGCCAGCAGTGGACAGGGGGCCCTCTATGGCTACACCTTC | CASSGQGALYGYTF
TRBD1 | few | TRBJ1-1 | TRBV10-3 | TGTGCCATCAGTGACAGGGGGCAAAGTAGCACTGAAGCTTTCTTT | CAISDRGQSSTEAFF
TRBD1 | . | TRBJ1-1 | TRBV5-1 | TGCGCCAGCAGCCCCGCCGACAGGGACTACACTGAAGCTTTCTTT | CASSPADRDYTEAFF
. | . | TRBJ2-5 | TRBV5-4 | TGTGCCAGCAATCACCCCCGGGAGACCCAGTACTTC | CASNHPRETQYF
TRBD2 | many | TRBJ2-3 | TRBV3-1 | TGTGCCAGCAGCCAAGTGAATATGATAGCGGGGGCCGACACAGATACGCAGTATTTT | CASSQVNMIAGADTDTQYF
. | many | TRBJ1-1 | TRBV18 | TGTGCCAGCTCACCAAATTCAAATGTGAGAGGAGAAGCTTTCTTT | CASSPNSNVRGEAFF
. | . | TRBJ1-1 | TRBV18 | TGTGCCAGCTCACCAGCGGTGGGTAACACTGAAGCTTTCTTT | CASSPAVGNTEAFF
. | . | TRBJ2-5 | TRBV4-1 | TGCGCCAGCAGCCAAGACTGGGAGACCCAGTACTTC | CASSQDWETQYF
. | few | TRBJ1-5 | TRBV4-1 | TGCGCCAGCAGCCAAGAAGTTGTTGCAGGGGATAATCAGCCCCAGCATTTT | CASSQEVVAGDNQPQHF
. | few | TRBJ2-7 | TRBV7-2 | TGTGCCAGCAGCTTGTTGACTAGTTCGCCCTACGAGCAGTACTTC | CASSLLTSSPYEQYF
TRBD1 | . | TRBJ1-2 | TRBV28 | TGTGCCAGCACTCCGCCGGGAGGGGGCAGGGGCTACACCTTC | CASTPPGGGRGYTF